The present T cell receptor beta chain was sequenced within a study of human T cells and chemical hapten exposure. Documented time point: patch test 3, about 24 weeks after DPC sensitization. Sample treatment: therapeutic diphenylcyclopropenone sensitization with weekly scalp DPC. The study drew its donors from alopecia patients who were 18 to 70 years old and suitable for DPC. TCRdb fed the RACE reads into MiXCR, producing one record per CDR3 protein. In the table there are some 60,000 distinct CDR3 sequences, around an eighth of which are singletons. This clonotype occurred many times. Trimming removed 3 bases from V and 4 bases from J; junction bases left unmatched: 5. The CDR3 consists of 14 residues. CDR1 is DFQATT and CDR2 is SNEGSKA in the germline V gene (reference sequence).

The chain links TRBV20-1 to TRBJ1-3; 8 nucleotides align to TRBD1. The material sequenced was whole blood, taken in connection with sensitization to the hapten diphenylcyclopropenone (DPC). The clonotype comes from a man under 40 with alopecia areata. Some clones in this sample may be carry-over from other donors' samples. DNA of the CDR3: TGCAGTGCTAGGCCAGGGGGCTCGGGAAACACCATATATTTT. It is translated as CSARPGGSGNTIYF.